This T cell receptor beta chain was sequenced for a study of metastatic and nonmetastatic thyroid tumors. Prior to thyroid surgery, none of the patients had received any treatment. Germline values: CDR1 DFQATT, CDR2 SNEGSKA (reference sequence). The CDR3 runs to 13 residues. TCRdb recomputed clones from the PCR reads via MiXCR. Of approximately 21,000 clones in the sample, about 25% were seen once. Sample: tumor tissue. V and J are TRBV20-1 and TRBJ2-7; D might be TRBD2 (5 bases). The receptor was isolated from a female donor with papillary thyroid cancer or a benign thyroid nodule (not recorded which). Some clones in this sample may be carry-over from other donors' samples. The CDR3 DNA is TGCAGCGGTGAGGGCGGTTTAGCCTACGAGCAGTACTTC. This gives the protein CSGEGGLAYEQYF.